A single sample gave rise to the 31 T cell receptor beta chains below, sequenced in a study of cytomegalovirus exposure and HLA in healthy donors (dated by TCRdb to about 2017). The library was built by means of the immunoSEQ multiplex PCR assay. For the multiplex PCR, a mixture combining 60 forward primers for TCR Vbeta segments and 13 reverse primers for TCR Jbeta segments was used. In TCRdb, the immuneACCESS table is reduced to in-frame sequences with V and J assigned. These tables do not hold every clone; where another copy was compared, an unresolved V gene accounts for under half, and the others remain unexplained. This sample holds a few hundred thousand clones; 70% to 90% were observed only once. Roughly 2.1% of the sample rests with the top ten. What was sequenced was PBMCs. Every receptor here comes from a woman between 18 and 30 years old in good health and CMV-seronegative.

V usage is TRBV5-8 and J usage is TRBJ1-1, with D possibly matching TRBD1 (5 bases). Germline V lookup: CDR1 SGHTS, CDR2 YDEGEE. The V and J ends lost 0 bases and 0 bases respectively, with 9 bases between them. The CDR3 is made up of 15 amino acids. CDR3 in DNA: TGTGCCAGCAGCTTGGGGGCAGGGATGAACACTGAAGCTTTCTTT. Amino acids: CASSLGAGMNTEAFF.

The CDR3, as DNA: TGTGCCAGCAGGGGCGGGACAGGGGCTTCCTACGAGCAGTACTTC. Amino acid sequence: CASRGGTGASYEQYF. The chain joins TRBV6-6 to TRBJ2-7; 10 nucleotides line up with TRBD1. The germline gives CDR1 MNHNY, CDR2 SVGAGI (reference sequence). J lost 1 base, V lost 6 bases, and 6 bases had no gene match. CDR3 length: 15 amino acids.

The CDR3 loop reads CASTDSGGLYNEQFF. CDR3 in DNA: TGTGCCAGTACCGATAGCGGGGGACTATACAATGAGCAGTTCTTC. This sequence joins TRBV9 and TRBJ2-1, with 9 bases lining up with TRBD2. The germline CDR1 and CDR2 sequences are SGDLS and YYNGEE. The CDR3 contains 15 residues. V trimming: 8 bases; J trimming: 4 bases; junction bases outside the gene matches: 10. The whole variable domain, remainder taken from reference TRBV9 and TRBJ2-1, is DSGVTQTPKHLITATGQRVTLRCSPRSGDLSVYWYQQSLDQGLQFLIQYYNGEERAKGNILERFSAQQFPDLHSELNLSSLELGDSALYFCASTDSGGLYNEQFFGPGTRLTVL.

The chain joins TRBV19 to TRBJ1-2, with 7 bases aligning to TRBD1. CDR1 is LNHDA, CDR2 SQIVND, per germline (reference sequence). The CDR3 contains 13 residues. V shed 5 bases, J shed 8 bases, and the junction held 8 bases outside the gene matches. The chain's CDR3 is CASSVDRPEGYTF. The DNA for the CDR3 is TGTGCCAGTAGTGTGGACAGGCCGGAGGGCTACACCTTC. Combining the CDR3 with reference TRBV19 and TRBJ1-2 gives the whole variable domain DGGITQSPKYLFRKEGQNVTLSCEQNLNHDAMYWYRQDPGQGLRLIYYSQIVNDFQKGDIAEGYSVSREKKESFPLTVTSAQKNPTAFYLCASSVDRPEGYTFGSGTRLTVV.

The gene calls are TRBV19 and TRBJ2-2; perhaps TRBD1 as D (5 bases). This CDR3 comprises 15 residues. V was shortened by 5 bases and J by 2 bases, with 12 bases between the two germline ends. Germline assignment: CDR1 LNHDA and CDR2 SQIVND (reference sequence). The CDR3 loop is CASSPRQKNTGELFF. In DNA, the CDR3 is TGTGCCAGTAGTCCCCGACAGAAAAACACCGGGGAGCTGTTTTTT.

This clone came up once. The rearrangement links TRBV21-1 to TRBJ1-5; the D call of TRBD1 is as the table states it, not checked on the DNA. TRBV21-1 is a pseudogene locus. This CDR3 contains 13 residues. CDR3 DNA sequence: TGTGCCAGCACGACAGGGGGTAATCAGCCCCAGCATTTT. This sequence encodes CASTTGGNQPQHF.

CDR3 sequence: CASSLQGANVTDTQYF. DNA of the CDR3: TGTGCCAGCAGCTTACAGGGGGCCAACGTAACAGATACGCAGTATTTT. The chain combines TRBV7-7 with TRBJ2-3; TRBD1 aligns across 8 bases. This CDR3 has 16 residues. After removal of 2 bases from V and 3 bases from J, the junction contained 7 bases not matched to a gene. Germline-derived CDR1 and CDR2 are SSHAT and FNYEAQ (reference sequence).

The chain recombines TRBV6-5 with TRBJ2-1; D might be TRBD2 (5 bases). V lost 1 base, J lost 0 bases, and 7 bases lay in between. Per the germline V gene, CDR1 is MNHEY and CDR2 is SVGAGI. There are 15 residues in the CDR3. The CDR3 protein is CASSYFTSSYNEQFF. CDR3 DNA sequence: TGTGCCAGCAGTTACTTTACTAGCTCCTACAATGAGCAGTTCTTC.

The V gene is TRBV6-6, the J gene TRBJ2-3, with TRBD1 matching 7 bases. The CDR3 sequence is 12 residues long. Unmatched junction bases numbered 5, after V lost 8 bases and J lost 6 bases. Germline-derived CDR1 and CDR2 are MNHNY and SVGAGI (reference sequence). This CDR3 is CASGSQGDTQYF. CDR3 sequence (DNA): TGTGCCAGCGGCTCACAGGGGGATACGCAGTATTTT.

This clone came up once. V usage is TRBV5-1 and J usage is TRBJ2-7; tentative D call: TRBD2 (7 bases). CDR1 is SGHRS and CDR2 is YFSETQ in the germline V gene. CDR3 length equals 14 residues. V was clipped by 5 bases and J by 4 bases, with 16 bases between them. The CDR3 DNA reads as TGCGCCAGCAGGGCCGGCGGGGGCGCGTACGAGCAGTACTTC. Encoded protein: CASRAGGGAYEQYF.

The DNA of the CDR3 is TGTGCCAGTACCCCACCCGAGCTTAGGGGGTCCTACAATGAGCAGTTCTTC. Translating gives CASTPPELRGSYNEQFF. The V and J genes are TRBV19 and TRBJ2-1, with a possible D match to TRBD1 (6 bases). The length of the CDR3 is 17 residues. The germline CDR1 and CDR2 sequences are LNHDA and SQIVND (reference sequence). V lost 7 bases to trimming and J lost 1 base, with 20 bases between them. Full variable domain (remainder filled in from reference TRBV19 and TRBJ2-1): DGGITQSPKYLFRKEGQNVTLSCEQNLNHDAMYWYRQDPGQGLRLIYYSQIVNDFQKGDIAEGYSVSREKKESFPLTVTSAQKNPTAFYLCASTPPELRGSYNEQFFGPGTRLTVL.

The J gene is TRBJ2-7, the V gene TRBV4-1, with 8 bases identical to TRBD2. The germline V gene has CDR1 MGHRA and CDR2 YSYEKL. The CDR3 sequence is 15 residues long. Trimming at V came to 4 bases and at J to 0 bases, leaving 5 bases not matched to a gene. The CDR3 nucleotides are TGCGCCAGCAGCCCCGGGGGGACTAGCTCCTACGAGCAGTACTTC. It is translated as CASSPGGTSSYEQYF.

This clone came up a few times. The chain uses TRBV4-1 and TRBJ1-5, with D hard to call. Germline CDR1 reads MGHRA; CDR2 reads YSYEKL. Trimming removed 0 bases from V and 3 bases from J, with 9 bases in between. The CDR3 extends over 15 amino acids. CDR3 nucleotide sequence: TGCGCCAGCAGCCAAGATCCATCCCACAATCAGCCCCAGCATTTT. Protein product: CASSQDPSHNQPQHF.

The V and J genes are TRBV29-1 and TRBJ1-2, with 8 bases matching TRBD1. This CDR3 contains 14 residues. The germline V gene has CDR1 SQVTM and CDR2 ANQGSEA. With V trimmed by 7 bases and J by 4 bases, 11 bases remained unmatched. The CDR3 here is CSAPRQGIGYGYTF. In DNA, the CDR3 is TGCAGCGCCCCCCGACAGGGGATTGGCTATGGCTACACCTTC.

V and J are TRBV25-1 and TRBJ1-2; D perhaps matches TRBD1 (6 bases). The V gene's germline CDR1 is MGHDK and CDR2 SYGVNS. This CDR3 has 14 residues. Trimming left V 6 bases short and J 2 bases short, with 13 bases between. CDR3 in amino acids: CASSWDGQNYGYTF. In DNA form, the CDR3 reads TGTGCCAGCAGCTGGGATGGACAGAACTATGGCTACACCTTC.

The CDR3 sequence: CASSVGSGGARKPNEQFF. CDR3 DNA sequence: TGTGCCAGCAGTGTGGGTAGCGGGGGGGCACGTAAGCCCAATGAGCAGTTCTTC. V gene TRBV6-1 combines with J gene TRBJ2-1; 11 bases match TRBD2. CDR1 and CDR2 (germline): MNHNS, SASEGT. The ends lost 4 bases at V and 6 bases at J; junction bases unmatched: 14. The CDR3 sequence is 18 residues long.

The V gene is TRBV9, the J gene TRBJ1-2; 8 bases align to TRBD1. CDR3 length: 16 residues. V lost 3 bases to trimming and J lost 8 bases; unmatched junction nucleotides: 15. From germline, CDR1 is SGDLS and CDR2 YYNGEE. The CDR3: CASSEPLQGDGDGYTF. CDR3 nucleotides: TGTGCCAGCAGCGAGCCACTACAGGGGGATGGTGACGGCTACACCTTC.

The chain combines TRBV9 with TRBJ1-1; 8 bases match TRBD1. V dropped 4 bases and J dropped 8; count of bases not matched to a gene: 16. The germline V gene has CDR1 SGDLS and CDR2 YYNGEE. The CDR3 length is 16 residues. The CDR3 bases are TGTGCCAGCAGCACCTCCGGGACAGGCATTTGGGGGGAAGCTTTCTTT. Encoded protein: CASSTSGTGIWGEAFF.

The rearrangement joins TRBV9 to TRBJ2-1; 9 bases are a match to TRBD2. V was clipped by 3 bases and J by 0 bases; unmatched bases: 10. The CDR3 has 18 amino acids. In germline, CDR1 is SGDLS, CDR2 YYNGEE. The CDR3 nucleotides are TGTGCCAGCAGCGGCACCGATAGAGCGGGGGGCTCCTACAATGAGCAGTTCTTC. Translating it yields CASSGTDRAGGSYNEQFF.

The chain recombines TRBV4-1 with TRBJ2-7; the match to TRBD1 covers 7 bases. CDR3 length: 18 residues. Trimming removed 1 base from V and 4 bases from J; junction bases left unmatched: 16. CDR1 and CDR2 from the germline V gene are MGHRA and YSYEKL. Here the CDR3 DNA reads TGCGCCAGCAGCCAAGGCATAATAGGGGGCCGGTCCCAATACGAGCAGTACTTC. Protein sequence: CASSQGIIGGRSQYEQYF.

This clone was picked up one time. The rearrangement links TRBV7-6 to TRBJ1-3; D uncertain. The ends were cut back, 8 bases at V and 1 base at J, with 6 bases in the middle. The V gene's germline CDR1 is SGHVS and CDR2 FNYEAQ. This CDR3 contains 12 residues. CDR3 sequence reads: CASQSSGNTIYF. The CDR3, as DNA: TGTGCCAGCCAATCATCTGGAAACACCATATATTTT.

This clone was counted a few times. The genes are TRBV4-1 and TRBJ2-7; 7 nucleotides line up with TRBD1. This CDR3 is built from 14 residues. The ends lost 0 bases at V and 4 bases at J; junction bases unmatched: 3. Germline CDR1 is MGHRA and CDR2 is YSYEKL. The CDR3 nucleotides read TGCGCCAGCAGCCAAGAACCGGACAGGTACGAGCAGTACTTC. This encodes CASSQEPDRYEQYF.

This sequence joins TRBV27 and TRBJ2-3; 9 positions agree with TRBD2. Germline values: CDR1 MNHEY, CDR2 SMNVEV (reference sequence). V lost 4 bases to trimming and J lost 6 bases; unmatched junction nucleotides: 8. This CDR3 is 15 amino acids long. In DNA form, the CDR3 reads TGTGCCAGCAGTTCTTTAGCGGGGGCCTTGGATACGCAGTATTTT. This gives the protein CASSSLAGALDTQYF.

The chain combines TRBV20-1 with TRBJ2-3; 10 bases are shared with TRBD2. Germline-derived CDR1 and CDR2 are DFQATT and SNEGSKA (reference sequence). Losses at the gene ends were 5 bases for V and 15 bases for J; bases not matched to a gene: 8. There are 11 residues in the CDR3. For the CDR3, the DNA is TGCAGTGCTTCCCCCGGGACTAGCGCATATTTT. As protein: CSASPGTSAYF.

V gene TRBV4-1 combines with J gene TRBJ1-2; perhaps TRBD1 as D (5 bases). The length of the CDR3 is 16 residues. The germline gives CDR1 MGHRA, CDR2 YSYEKL. The V gene lost 2 bases and the J gene lost 3 bases, with 16 bases spanning the gap. The CDR3 coding sequence is TGCGCCAGCAGCCAAAGCGATGCAGGGTTGGACTATGGCTACACCTTC. It translates to CASSQSDAGLDYGYTF.

The CDR3 loop is CAWRRQGWVYGYTF. The CDR3 DNA reads as TGTGCCTGGAGGAGACAGGGGTGGGTCTATGGCTACACCTTC. The rearrangement uses TRBV30 and TRBJ1-2; 8 positions agree with TRBD1. V was clipped by 3 bases and J by 4 bases; unmatched bases: 7. This CDR3 has 14 amino acids. Per germline, CDR1 GTSNPN and CDR2 SVGIG (reference sequence).

This clone showed up just once. The chain links TRBV2 to TRBJ2-2; D call uncertain. Germline assignment: CDR1 SNHLY and CDR2 FYNNEI. The V end was cut by 6 bases, the J end by 4 bases, with 3 bases between. This CDR3 region has 11 residues. This CDR3 is CASSRTGELFF. The CDR3 DNA reads as TGTGCCAGCAGCCGCACCGGGGAGCTGTTTTTT.

The chain is built from TRBV11-2 and TRBJ2-1, with D possibly being TRBD1 (5 bases). Germline V lookup: CDR1 SGHAT, CDR2 FQNNGV. This CDR3 has 15 amino acids. Trimming removed 4 bases from V and 2 bases from J, with 12 bases in between. This CDR3 reads CASSSAGLTYNEQFF. In DNA form, the CDR3 reads TGTGCCAGCAGCTCCGCAGGGTTAACCTACAATGAGCAGTTCTTC. Based on the CDR3 plus reference TRBV11-2 and TRBJ2-1, the full variable domain is EAGVAQSPRYKIIEKRQSVAFWCNPISGHATLYWYQQILGQGPKLLIQFQNNGVVDDSQLPKDRFSAERLKGVDSTLKIQPAKLEDSAVYLCASSSAGLTYNEQFFGPGTRLTVL.

This clone came up once. The chain combines TRBV7-9 with TRBJ1-2; 9 bases fit TRBD1. The CDR3 is 13 residues long. The V and J ends lost 3 bases and 10 bases, in that order; junction bases with no gene match: 6. Germline values: CDR1 SEHNR, CDR2 FQNEAQ (reference sequence). This CDR3 reads CASSLGQGYDYTF. In DNA, the CDR3 is TGTGCCAGCAGCTTGGGACAGGGATACGACTACACCTTC.

The chain recombines TRBV4-2 with TRBJ2-7; 7 nucleotides line up with TRBD2. The CDR3 length is 17 residues. J was trimmed by 1 base and V by 0 bases; bases with no gene match: 9. Germline lookup yields CDR1 LGHNA and CDR2 YNFKEQ. CDR3 region: CASSQDLGGEGSYEQYF. In DNA, the CDR3 is TGTGCCAGCAGCCAAGATTTGGGCGGGGAGGGTTCCTACGAGCAGTACTTC.

The chain couples TRBV5-6 to TRBJ1-5; D is possibly TRBD1 (5 bases). The germline CDR1 and CDR2 sequences are SGHDT and YYEEEE. The CDR3 has 16 residues. Trimming took off 0 bases at V and 6 bases at J, with 16 bases between the two ends. The DNA of the CDR3 is TGTGCCAGCAGCTTGGCCGGCAGGGTGGGGCGTCAGCCCCAGCATTTT. It specifies CASSLAGRVGRQPQHF.